This T cell receptor (beta chain) was profiled in a study of T cell responses to AZD1222 COVID-19 vaccine. The study, taken as a whole, reports: Of spike-specific TCRs, nearly half reportedly target regions left unmutated in variants. Samples come after the peak T cell response, not at day 14. The study found Spike-specific TCR breadth and depth rose after two AZD1222 doses. With dominance at 160-218 and 743-854, vaccine-associated CD4 TCRs spanned spike.

Germline lookup yields CDR1 LNHDA and CDR2 SQIVND (reference sequence). Trimming removed 7 bases from V and 0 bases from J; junction bases left unmatched: 6. This CDR3 is 15 amino acids long. Comment on this clone: Its antigen is not identified.

Data came from immunoSEQ multiplex PCR; TCRdb stores just in-frame clones and leaves some out. The sample carries 150,000 to 170,000 clones, about 92% recorded once. The gene calls are TRBV19 and TRBJ2-1; 7 bases agree with TRBD1. This clonotype originated in an adult in good health. The sample was peripheral blood, taken on day 0 of AZD1222 vaccination. CDR3 nucleotide sequence: TGTGCCAGTACCCGGACAGGACTCTCCTACAATGAGCAGTTCTTC. It encodes CASTRTGLSYNEQFF.